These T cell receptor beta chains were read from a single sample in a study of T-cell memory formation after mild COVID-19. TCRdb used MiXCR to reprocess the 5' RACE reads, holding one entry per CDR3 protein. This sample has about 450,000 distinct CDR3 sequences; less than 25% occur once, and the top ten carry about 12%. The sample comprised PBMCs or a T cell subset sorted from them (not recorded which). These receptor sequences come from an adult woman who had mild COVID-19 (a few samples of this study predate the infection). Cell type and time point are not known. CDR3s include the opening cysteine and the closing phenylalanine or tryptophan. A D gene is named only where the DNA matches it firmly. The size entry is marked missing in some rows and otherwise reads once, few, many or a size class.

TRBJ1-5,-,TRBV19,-,CASTRTSNQPQHF,TGTGCCAGTACTCGGACAAGCAATCAGCCCCAGCATTTT
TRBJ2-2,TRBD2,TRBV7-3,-,CASRSGTSANTGELFF,TGTGCCAGCAGATCCGGGACTAGCGCGAACACCGGGGAGCTGTTTTTT
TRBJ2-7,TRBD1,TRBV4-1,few,CASSHGTAAAYEQYF,TGCGCCAGCAGCCACGGGACAGCCGCCGCCTACGAGCAGTACTTC
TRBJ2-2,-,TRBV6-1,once,CASSVDRYSGELFF,TGTGCCAGCAGTGTAGACAGATATTCCGGGGAGCTGTTTTTT
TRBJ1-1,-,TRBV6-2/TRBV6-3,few,CASSPRSLLEAFF,TGTGCCAGCAGTCCGCGGAGCCTCCTTGAAGCTTTCTTT
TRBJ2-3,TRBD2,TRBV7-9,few,CASSGTSGVDTQYF,TGTGCCAGCAGCGGTACTAGCGGGGTGGATACGCAGTATTTT
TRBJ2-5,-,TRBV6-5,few,CASSPRAGETQYF,TGTGCCAGCAGTCCTCGGGCGGGGGAGACCCAGTACTTC
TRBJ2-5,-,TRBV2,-,CASSEGAVVQETQYF,TGTGCCAGCAGTGAAGGTGCGGTCGTCCAAGAGACCCAGTACTTC
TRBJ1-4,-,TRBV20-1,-,CSARFGNNEKLFF,TGCAGTGCTAGGTTCGGAAATAATGAAAAACTGTTTTTT
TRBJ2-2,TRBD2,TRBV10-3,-,CAINAAGGHGTGELFF,TGTGCCATCAATGCGGCGGGGGGGCACGGCACCGGGGAGCTGTTTTTT
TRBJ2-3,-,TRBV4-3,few,CASSRGGGATDTQYF,TGCGCCAGCAGCCGAGGAGGCGGGGCTACAGATACGCAGTATTTT
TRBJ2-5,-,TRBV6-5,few,CASRRTLQETQYF,TGTGCCAGCAGACGTACCCTCCAAGAGACCCAGTACTTC
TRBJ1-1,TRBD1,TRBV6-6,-,CASSYRTGSEAFF,TGTGCCAGCAGCTACCGGACAGGGTCTGAAGCTTTCTTT
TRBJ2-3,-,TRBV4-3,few,CASSQGVFSGTDTQYF,TGCGCCAGCAGCCAAGGGGTTTTTAGCGGCACAGATACGCAGTATTTT
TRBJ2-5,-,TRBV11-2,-,CASSLDRGSSETQYF,TGTGCCAGCAGCTTAGATAGGGGGTCTTCGGAGACCCAGTACTTC
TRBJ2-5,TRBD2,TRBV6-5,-,CASSRSTSGLWTQYF,TGTGCCAGCAGCCGCTCCACTAGCGGCCTATGGACCCAGTACTTC
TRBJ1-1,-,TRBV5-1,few,CASSPLDGVQGNTEAFF,TGCGCCAGCAGTCCCCTTGATGGGGTGCAGGGGAACACTGAAGCTTTCTTT
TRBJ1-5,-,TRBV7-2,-,CASSVGNFYYQPQHF,TGTGCCAGCAGCGTAGGGAATTTTTATTATCAGCCCCAGCATTTT
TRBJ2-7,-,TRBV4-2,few,CASSQDPGDGYEQYF,TGTGCCAGCAGCCAAGATCCGGGAGATGGGTACGAGCAGTACTTC
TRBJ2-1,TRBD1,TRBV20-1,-,CSAPGQGITYNEQFF,TGCAGTGCTCCGGGACAGGGGATAACCTACAATGAGCAGTTCTTC
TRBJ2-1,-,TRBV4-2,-,CASSQDQTGEQFF,TGTGCCAGCAGCCAAGATCAAACTGGTGAGCAGTTCTTC
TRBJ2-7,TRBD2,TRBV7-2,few,CASSLPMGGAYEQYF,TGTGCCAGCAGCTTACCGATGGGGGGGGCCTACGAGCAGTACTTC
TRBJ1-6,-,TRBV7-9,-,CASSFPAGTLSNSPLHF,TGTGCCAGCAGCTTCCCCGCAGGGACGTTATCTAATTCACCCCTCCACTTT
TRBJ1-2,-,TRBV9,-,CASSAEGDKTYGYTF,TGTGCCAGCAGCGCAGAGGGGGACAAGACCTATGGCTACACCTTC
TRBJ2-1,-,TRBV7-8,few,CASSIPRGSSGFYNEQFF,TGTGCCAGCAGCATACCCAGGGGGTCTAGCGGCTTCTACAATGAGCAGTTCTTC
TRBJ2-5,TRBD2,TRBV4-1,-,CASSQSGTSGAQETQYF,TGCGCCAGCAGCCAATCCGGGACTAGCGGGGCACAAGAGACCCAGTACTTC
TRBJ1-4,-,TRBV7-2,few,CASSSLELRYATNEKLFF,TGTGCCAGCAGCTCGCTCGAACTCCGCTATGCAACTAATGAAAAACTGTTTTTT
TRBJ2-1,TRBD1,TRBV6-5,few,CASSYSTGKISYNEQFF,TGTGCCAGCAGTTACTCGACAGGGAAGATCTCCTACAATGAGCAGTTCTTC
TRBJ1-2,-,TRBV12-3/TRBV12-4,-,CASSEDLNYGYTF,TGTGCCAGCAGTGAAGATCTGAACTATGGCTACACCTTC